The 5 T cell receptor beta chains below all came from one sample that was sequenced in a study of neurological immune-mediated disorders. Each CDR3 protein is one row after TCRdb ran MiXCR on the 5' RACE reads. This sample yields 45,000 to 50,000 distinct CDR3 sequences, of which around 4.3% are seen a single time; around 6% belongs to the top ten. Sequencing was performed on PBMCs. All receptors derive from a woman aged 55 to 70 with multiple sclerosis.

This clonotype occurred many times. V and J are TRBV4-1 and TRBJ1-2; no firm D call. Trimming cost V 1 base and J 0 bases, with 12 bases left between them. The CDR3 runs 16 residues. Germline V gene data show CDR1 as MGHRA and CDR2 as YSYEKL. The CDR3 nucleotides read TGCGCCAGCAGCCAAGTTGGGCAGGAATCTAACTATGGCTACACCTTC. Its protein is CASSQVGQESNYGYTF.

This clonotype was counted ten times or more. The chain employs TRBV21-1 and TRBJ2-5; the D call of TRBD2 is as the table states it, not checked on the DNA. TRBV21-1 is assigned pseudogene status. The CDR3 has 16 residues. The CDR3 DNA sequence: TGTGCCAGCAGTGGCCGAGAAACTAGCGGACAAGAGACCCAGTACTTC. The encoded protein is CASSGRETSGQETQYF.

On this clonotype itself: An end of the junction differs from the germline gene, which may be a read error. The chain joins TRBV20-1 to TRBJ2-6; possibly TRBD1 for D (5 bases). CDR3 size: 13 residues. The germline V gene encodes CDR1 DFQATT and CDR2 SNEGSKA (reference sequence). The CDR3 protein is CSAQNSGAKVLTF. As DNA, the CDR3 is TGCAGTGCTCAGAACTCTGGGGCCAAAGTCCTGACTTTC.

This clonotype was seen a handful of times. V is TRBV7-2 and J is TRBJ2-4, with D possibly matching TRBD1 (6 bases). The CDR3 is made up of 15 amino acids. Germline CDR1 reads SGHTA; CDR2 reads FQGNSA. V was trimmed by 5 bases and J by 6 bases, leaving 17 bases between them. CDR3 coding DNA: TGTGCCAGCAGCCCGCGGGCAGGGGCGGGAAACATTCAGTACTTC. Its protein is CASSPRAGAGNIQYF.

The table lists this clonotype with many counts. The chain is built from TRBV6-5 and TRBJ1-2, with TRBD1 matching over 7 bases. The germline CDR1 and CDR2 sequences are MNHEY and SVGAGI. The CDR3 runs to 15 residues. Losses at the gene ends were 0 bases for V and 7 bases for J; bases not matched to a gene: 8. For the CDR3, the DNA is TGTGCCAGCAGTTACTCTGACAGGGTCGGCGGTGGCTACACCTTC. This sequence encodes CASSYSDRVGGGYTF.